Sequencing of this TCR beta chain was carried out in a study of CD8 T cells in ankylosing spondylitis (dated by TCRdb to 2015 to 2018). For the study in its entirety: To find TCR variants linked to disease, the study profiled T cell receptor beta repertoires in ankylosing spondylitis patients and healthy donors. The full study cohort was made up of about 25 ankylosing spondylitis patients and around 100 healthy donors. Peripheral blood samples were taken, and synovial fluid was additionally collected from ankylosing spondylitis patients.

Broader findings and caveats from the paper: Blood from ankylosing spondylitis patients appeared to be characterized by a TCR beta motif made up of several highly homologous amino acid variants. Some of the motif variants had been reported before in the synovial fluid and blood of reactive arthritis patients, a finding that suggests common disease-initiation mechanisms. The disease-linked clones had a CD8+ phenotype and were found at relatively low frequencies in peripheral blood. According to the report, matched synovial fluid samples from ankylosing spondylitis patients were significantly enriched for the disease-linked clones.

Cut back by 5 bases and 0 bases, the V and J ends lie 11 bases apart. In the germline V gene, CDR1 corresponds to SGHTA and CDR2 to FQGNSA. The CDR3 numbers 15 residues from cysteine through phenylalanine. The sequence is cut down to CDR3 DNA, 45 bases in frame from base 1. TCRdb records Illumina HiSeq 2500 as the sequencer. Quantitative 5'-RACE with molecular barcodes was the method used to prepare the TCR beta libraries. The study's processing was this. To identify disease-linked TCR variants, a new computational method was used, one built on a probabilistic model of VDJ rearrangement. TCRdb handled the public reads itself, with Q25 trimming in fastp and clone calling in MiXCR, and kept productive beta chains. For every CDR3 protein sequence, its rows merge into one entry that carries the most common genes and DNA. TCRdb's processing, not the study's, gives the V and J calls here. The sample table shows 100,000 to 150,000 distinct CDR3 sequences, and approximately 9.9% are seen once. The ten most abundant clones make up roughly 3.4% of the sample.

This clonotype was found a few times. The clone's antigen remains unknown. No clone much larger than this one lies a single base away; base qualities are absent. The chain links TRBV7-2 with TRBJ2-4; the D gene is perhaps TRBD1 or TRBD2, each of them matching over 5 bases. Specimen: blood, either unsorted or a sorted T cell fraction (not recorded which). This sequence originates from a male donor with ankylosing spondylitis or in good health (not recorded which). The CDR3 is CASSLGDRAKNIQYF. The DNA sequence reads TGTGCCAGCAGCCTGGGGGATAGAGCCAAAAACATTCAGTACTTC.